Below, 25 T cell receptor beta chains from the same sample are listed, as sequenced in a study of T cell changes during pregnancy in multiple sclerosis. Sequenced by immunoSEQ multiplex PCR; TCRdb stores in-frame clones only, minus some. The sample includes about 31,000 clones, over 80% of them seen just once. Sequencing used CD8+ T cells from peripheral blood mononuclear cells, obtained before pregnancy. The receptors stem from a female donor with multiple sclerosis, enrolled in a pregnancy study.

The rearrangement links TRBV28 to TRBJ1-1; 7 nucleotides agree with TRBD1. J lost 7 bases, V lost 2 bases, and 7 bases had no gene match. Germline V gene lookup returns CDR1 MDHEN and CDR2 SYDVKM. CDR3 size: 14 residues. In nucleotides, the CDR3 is TGTGCCAGCAGTTTAACCCGCAGGGGGTTTGAAGCTTTCTTT. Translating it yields CASSLTRRGFEAFF.

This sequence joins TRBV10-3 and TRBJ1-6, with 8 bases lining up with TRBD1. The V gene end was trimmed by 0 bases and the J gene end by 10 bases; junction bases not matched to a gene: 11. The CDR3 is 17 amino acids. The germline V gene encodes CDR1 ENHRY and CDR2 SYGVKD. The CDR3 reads CAISESPQGGSGSPLHF. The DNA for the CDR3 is TGTGCCATCAGTGAGTCGCCACAGGGGGGATCTGGATCACCCCTCCACTTT.

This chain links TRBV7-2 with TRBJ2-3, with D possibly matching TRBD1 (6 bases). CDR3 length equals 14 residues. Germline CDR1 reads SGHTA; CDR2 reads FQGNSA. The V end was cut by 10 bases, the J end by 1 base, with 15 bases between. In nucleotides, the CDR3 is TGTGCCACGGAGTCAGGGGCGGGCACAGATACGCAGTATTTT. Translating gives CATESGAGTDTQYF.

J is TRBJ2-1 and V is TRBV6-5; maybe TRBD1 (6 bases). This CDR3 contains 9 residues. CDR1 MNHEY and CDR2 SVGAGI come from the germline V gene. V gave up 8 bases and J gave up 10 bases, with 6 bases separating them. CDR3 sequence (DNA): TGTGCCAGCGGGACAGAGCAGTTCTTC. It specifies CASGTEQFF.

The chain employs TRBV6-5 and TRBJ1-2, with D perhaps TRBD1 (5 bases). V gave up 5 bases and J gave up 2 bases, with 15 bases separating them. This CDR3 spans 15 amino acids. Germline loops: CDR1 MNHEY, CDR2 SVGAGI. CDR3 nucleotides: TGTGCCAGCAGTCAGTTCACAGGAGACAACTATGGCTACACCTTC. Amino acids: CASSQFTGDNYGYTF.

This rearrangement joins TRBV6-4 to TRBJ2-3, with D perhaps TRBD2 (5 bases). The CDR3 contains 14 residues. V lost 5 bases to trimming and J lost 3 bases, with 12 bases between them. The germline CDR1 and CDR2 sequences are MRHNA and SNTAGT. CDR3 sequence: CASSLTGETDTQYF. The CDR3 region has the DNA TGTGCCAGCAGTCTAACCGGGGAGACAGATACGCAGTATTTT.

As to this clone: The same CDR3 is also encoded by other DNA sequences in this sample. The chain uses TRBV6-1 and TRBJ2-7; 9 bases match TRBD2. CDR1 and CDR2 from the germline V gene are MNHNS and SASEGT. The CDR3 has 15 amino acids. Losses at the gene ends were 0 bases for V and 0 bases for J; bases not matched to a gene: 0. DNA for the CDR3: TGTGCCAGCAGTGAAGCTAGCGGGGGCTCCTACGAGCAGTACTTC. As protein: CASSEASGGSYEQYF.

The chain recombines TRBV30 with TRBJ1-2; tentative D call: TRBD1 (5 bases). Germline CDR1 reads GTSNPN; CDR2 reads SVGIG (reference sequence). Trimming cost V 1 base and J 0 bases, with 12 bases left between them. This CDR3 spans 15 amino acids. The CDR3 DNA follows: TGTGCCTGGAGTGGCCTGACAGAGACTAACTATGGCTACACCTTC. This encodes CAWSGLTETNYGYTF.

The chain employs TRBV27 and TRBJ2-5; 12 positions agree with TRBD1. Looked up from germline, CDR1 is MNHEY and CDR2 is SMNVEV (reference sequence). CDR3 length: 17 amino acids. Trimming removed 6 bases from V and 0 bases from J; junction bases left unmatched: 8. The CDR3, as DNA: TGTGCCAGCAGCCGGGACAGGGGGCGATTTTACCAAGAGACCCAGTACTTC. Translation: CASSRDRGRFYQETQYF.

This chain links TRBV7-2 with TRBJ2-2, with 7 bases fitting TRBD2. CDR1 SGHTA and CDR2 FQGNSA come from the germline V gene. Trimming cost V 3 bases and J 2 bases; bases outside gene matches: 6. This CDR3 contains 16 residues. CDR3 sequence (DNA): TGTGCCAGCAGCTTCGCTAGCGGAGCAAACACCGGGGAGCTGTTTTTT. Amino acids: CASSFASGANTGELFF.

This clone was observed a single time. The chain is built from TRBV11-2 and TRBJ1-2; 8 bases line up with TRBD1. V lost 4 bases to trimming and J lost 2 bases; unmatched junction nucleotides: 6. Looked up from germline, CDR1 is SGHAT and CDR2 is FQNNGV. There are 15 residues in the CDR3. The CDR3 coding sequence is TGTGCCAGCAGCTCCCGGACAGGGCAAAACTATGGCTACACCTTC. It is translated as CASSSRTGQNYGYTF.

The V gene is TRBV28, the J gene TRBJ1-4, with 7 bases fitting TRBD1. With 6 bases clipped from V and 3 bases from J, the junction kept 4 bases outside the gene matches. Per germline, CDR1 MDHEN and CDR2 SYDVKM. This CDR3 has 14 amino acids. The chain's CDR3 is CASSWDSSNEKLFF. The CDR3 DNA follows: TGTGCCAGCAGCTGGGACAGCTCTAATGAAAAACTGTTTTTT. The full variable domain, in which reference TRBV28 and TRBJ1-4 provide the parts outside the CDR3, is DVKVTQSSRYLVKRTGEKVFLECVQDMDHENMFWYRQDPGLGLRLIYFSYDVKMKEKGDIPEGYSVSREKKERFSLILESASTNQTSMYLCASSWDSSNEKLFFGSGTQLSVL.

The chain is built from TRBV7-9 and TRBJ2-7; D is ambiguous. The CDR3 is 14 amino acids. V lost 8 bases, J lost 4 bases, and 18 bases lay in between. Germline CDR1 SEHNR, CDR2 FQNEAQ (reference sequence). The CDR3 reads CASGGAVGSYEQYF. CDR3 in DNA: TGTGCCAGCGGTGGTGCCGTGGGCTCGTACGAGCAGTACTTC.

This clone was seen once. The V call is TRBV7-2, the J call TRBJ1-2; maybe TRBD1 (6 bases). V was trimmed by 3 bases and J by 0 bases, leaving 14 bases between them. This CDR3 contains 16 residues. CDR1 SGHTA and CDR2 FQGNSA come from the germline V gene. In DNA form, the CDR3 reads TGTGCCAGCAGCTTCGCCCCCACAGGGACTAACTATGGCTACACCTTC. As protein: CASSFAPTGTNYGYTF.

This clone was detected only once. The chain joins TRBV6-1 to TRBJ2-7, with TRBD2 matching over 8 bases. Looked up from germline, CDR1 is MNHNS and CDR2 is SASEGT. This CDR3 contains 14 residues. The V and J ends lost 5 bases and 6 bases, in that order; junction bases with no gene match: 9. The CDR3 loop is CASSQGLVRGEQYF. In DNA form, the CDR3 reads TGTGCCAGCAGTCAGGGACTAGTCCGGGGCGAGCAGTACTTC.

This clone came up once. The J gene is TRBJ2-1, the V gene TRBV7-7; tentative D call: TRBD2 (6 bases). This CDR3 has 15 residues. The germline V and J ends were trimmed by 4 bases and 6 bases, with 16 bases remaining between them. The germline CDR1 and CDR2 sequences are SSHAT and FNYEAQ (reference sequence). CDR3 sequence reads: CASSSGAEGFNEQFF. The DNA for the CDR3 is TGTGCCAGCAGCTCCGGGGCGGAGGGGTTCAATGAGCAGTTCTTC.

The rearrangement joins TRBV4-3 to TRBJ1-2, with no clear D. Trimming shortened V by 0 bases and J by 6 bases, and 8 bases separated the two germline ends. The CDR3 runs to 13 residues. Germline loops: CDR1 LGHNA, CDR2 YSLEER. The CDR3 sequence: CASSQDGLDGYTF. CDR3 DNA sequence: TGCGCCAGCAGCCAAGATGGCCTCGATGGCTACACCTTC.

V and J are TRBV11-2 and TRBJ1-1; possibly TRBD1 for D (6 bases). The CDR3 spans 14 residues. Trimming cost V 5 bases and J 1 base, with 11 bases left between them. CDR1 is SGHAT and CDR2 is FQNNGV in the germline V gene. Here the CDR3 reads CASSPETGNTEAFF. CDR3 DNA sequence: TGTGCCAGCAGCCCAGAGACAGGGAACACTGAAGCTTTCTTT.

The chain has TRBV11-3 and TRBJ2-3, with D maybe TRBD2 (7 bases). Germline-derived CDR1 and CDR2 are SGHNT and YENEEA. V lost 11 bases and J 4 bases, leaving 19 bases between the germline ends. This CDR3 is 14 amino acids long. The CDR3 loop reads CASRRGGGSDTQYF. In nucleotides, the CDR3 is TGTGCCTCACGTCGGGGCGGGGGCTCAGATACGCAGTATTTT.

The chain's CDR3 is CASSPTTEDYEQYF. The CDR3, as DNA: TGTGCCAGCAGCCCGACTACCGAAGATTACGAGCAGTACTTC. The chain is built from TRBV4-2 and TRBJ2-7; maybe TRBD2 (5 bases). Germline lookup yields CDR1 LGHNA and CDR2 YNFKEQ. The CDR3 runs 14 residues. V lost 4 bases, J lost 4 bases, and 14 bases lay in between.

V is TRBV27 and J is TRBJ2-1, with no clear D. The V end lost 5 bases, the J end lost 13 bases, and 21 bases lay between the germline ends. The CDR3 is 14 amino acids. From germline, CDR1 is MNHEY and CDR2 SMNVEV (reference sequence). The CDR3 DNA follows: TGTGCCAGCAGTCCCGTCGGTCTTAATCCCGTTCAGTTCTTC. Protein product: CASSPVGLNPVQFF.

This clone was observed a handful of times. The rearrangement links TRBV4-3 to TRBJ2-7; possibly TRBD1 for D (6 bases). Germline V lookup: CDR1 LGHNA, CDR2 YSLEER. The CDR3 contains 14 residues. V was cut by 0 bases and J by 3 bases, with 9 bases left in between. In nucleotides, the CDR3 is TGCGCCAGCAGCCAAGACCAGGGGCTCTACGAGCAGTACTTC. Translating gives CASSQDQGLYEQYF.

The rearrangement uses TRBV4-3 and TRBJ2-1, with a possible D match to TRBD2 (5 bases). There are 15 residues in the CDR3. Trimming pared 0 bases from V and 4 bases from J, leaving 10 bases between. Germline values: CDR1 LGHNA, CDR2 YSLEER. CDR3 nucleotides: TGCGCCAGCAGCCAAGATCCGGGATTATACAATGAGCAGTTCTTC. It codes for CASSQDPGLYNEQFF.

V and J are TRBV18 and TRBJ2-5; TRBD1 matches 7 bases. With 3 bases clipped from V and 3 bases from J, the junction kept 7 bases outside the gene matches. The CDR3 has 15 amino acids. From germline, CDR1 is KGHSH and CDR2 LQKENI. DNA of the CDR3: TGTGCCAGCTCACCCCGGGACAGCCCTGAAGAGACCCAGTACTTC. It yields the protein CASSPRDSPEETQYF.

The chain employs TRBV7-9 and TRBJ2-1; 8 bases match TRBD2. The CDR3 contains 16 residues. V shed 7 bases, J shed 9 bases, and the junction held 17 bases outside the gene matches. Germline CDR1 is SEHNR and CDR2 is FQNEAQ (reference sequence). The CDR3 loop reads CASTRGVAGKGGEQFF. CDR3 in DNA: TGTGCCAGCACCCGTGGAGTAGCGGGGAAGGGTGGTGAGCAGTTCTTC.